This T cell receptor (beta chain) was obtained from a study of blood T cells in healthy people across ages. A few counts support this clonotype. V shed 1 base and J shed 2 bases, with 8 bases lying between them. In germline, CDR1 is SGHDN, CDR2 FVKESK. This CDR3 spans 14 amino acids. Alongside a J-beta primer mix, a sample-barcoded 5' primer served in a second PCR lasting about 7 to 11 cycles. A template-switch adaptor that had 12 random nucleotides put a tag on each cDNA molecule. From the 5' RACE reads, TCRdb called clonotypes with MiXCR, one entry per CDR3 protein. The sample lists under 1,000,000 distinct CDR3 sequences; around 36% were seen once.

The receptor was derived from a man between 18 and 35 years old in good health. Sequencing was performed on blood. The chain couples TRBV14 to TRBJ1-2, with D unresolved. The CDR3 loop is CASSQGRKNYGYTF. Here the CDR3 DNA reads TGTGCCAGCAGCCAAGGTCGTAAGAACTATGGCTACACCTTC.